A single sample gave rise to the 5 T cell receptor beta chains below, sequenced in a study of vaccination effects on CD4 cells after COVID-19. CD4+ T cells specific for antigen were expanded with viral peptide pools by the ViraFEST assay before sequencing. Following culture for under 12 days, CD4+ T cells were isolated. According to the study, vaccine recipients showed no prior SARS-CoV-2 infection and negative nucleocapsid antibodies. Produced via immunoSEQ multiplex PCR; TCRdb's table is partial and in-frame only. The sample contains about 43,000 clones, around three quarters of which appear only once. No cognate antigen is known for these TCRs. Sequenced here: CD4+ T cells from PBMCs cultured with SARS-CoV-2 spike peptides, sampled before COVID-19 vaccination. The source of these receptors is a human donor who received a COVID-19 vaccine.

V usage is TRBV3-1 (or the pseudogene TRBV3-2) and J usage is TRBJ2-5; D perhaps matches TRBD2 (6 bases). CDR1 and CDR2 (germline): LGHDT, YNNKEL (reference sequence). Trimming pared 1 base from V and 5 bases from J, leaving 14 bases between. The CDR3 is made up of 15 amino acids. CDR3 coding DNA: TGTGCCAGCAGCCAAGTATTGGGGGGTAAGGAGACCCAGTACTTC. This sequence encodes CASSQVLGGKETQYF.

The chain employs TRBV29-1 and TRBJ1-2; 7 bases align to TRBD1. The CDR3 consists of 13 residues. Unmatched junction bases numbered 10, after V lost 7 bases and J lost 5 bases. Per the germline V gene, CDR1 is SQVTM and CDR2 is ANQGSEA. CDR3 sequence: CSARQGMGYGYTF. For the CDR3, the DNA is TGCAGCGCTCGACAGGGCATGGGGTATGGCTACACCTTC.

CDR3 in DNA: TGTGCCAGCAGTTTATCCCGGGACGCGTTCTTC. Protein product: CASSLSRDAFF. This chain uses TRBV28 with TRBJ2-1, with D perhaps assigned TRBD1 or TRBD2 (5 bases each). The CDR3 has 11 amino acids. Germline V gene data show CDR1 as MDHEN and CDR2 as SYDVKM. V lost 1 base to trimming and J lost 15 bases, with 10 bases between them.

This clone was seen just once. The chain carries TRBV4-3 and TRBJ2-5; 10 bases are shared with TRBD2. The CDR3 length is 16 residues. V dropped 1 base and J dropped 4; count of bases not matched to a gene: 6. The germline CDR1 and CDR2 sequences are LGHNA and YSLEER. CDR3 DNA: TGCGCCAGCAGCCAAGTCGGAGCGGGGGGGCGAGAGACCCAGTACTTC. It specifies CASSQVGAGGRETQYF.

This rearrangement joins TRBV7-2 to TRBJ2-5, with D uncertain. The V end lost 0 bases, the J end lost 3 bases, and 5 bases lay between the germline ends. In germline, CDR1 is SGHTA, CDR2 FQGNSA. This CDR3 has 13 residues. In nucleotides, the CDR3 is TGTGCCAGCAGCTTAGCGGAAGAAGAGACCCAGTACTTC. Amino acid sequence: CASSLAEEETQYF.